The sequence of this T cell receptor (beta chain) was determined in a study of cytomegalovirus exposure and HLA in healthy donors. Study-wide points: Later analysis suggested links between common viral pathogens and several top significant clusters.

It was with 60 Vbeta and 13 Jbeta primers that the PCR ran. Measured with immunoSEQ multiplex PCR; TCRdb has only the in-frame clones, and not every one. Across some 84,000 clones, the top ten clones capture 0.58% of the sample. With respect to this clone: Its specificity is not known.

The CDR3 length is 13 residues. Germline V gene data show CDR1 as SQVTM and CDR2 as ANQGSEA. Trimming cost V 6 bases and J 10 bases; bases outside gene matches: 6. Sequences were obtained from PBMCs. The TCR was taken from a man between 50 and 59 years old in good health and CMV-seronegative. The chain recombines TRBV29-1 with TRBJ1-6; 10 nucleotides agree with TRBD1. CDR3 in amino acids: CSVKDRGLSPLHF. Written as DNA, the CDR3 is TGCAGCGTCAAAGACAGGGGGCTGTCACCCCTCCACTTT.